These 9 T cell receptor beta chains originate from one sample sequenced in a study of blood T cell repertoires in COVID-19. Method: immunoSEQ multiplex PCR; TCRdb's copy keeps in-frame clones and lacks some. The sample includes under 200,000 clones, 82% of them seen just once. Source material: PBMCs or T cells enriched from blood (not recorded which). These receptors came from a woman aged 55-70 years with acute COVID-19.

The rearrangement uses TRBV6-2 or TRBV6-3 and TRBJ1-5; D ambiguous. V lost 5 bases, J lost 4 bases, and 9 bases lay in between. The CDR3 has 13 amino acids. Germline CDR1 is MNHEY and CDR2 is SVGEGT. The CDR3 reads CASSKPENQPQHF. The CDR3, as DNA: TGTGCCAGCAGTAAGCCCGAAAATCAGCCCCAGCATTTT.

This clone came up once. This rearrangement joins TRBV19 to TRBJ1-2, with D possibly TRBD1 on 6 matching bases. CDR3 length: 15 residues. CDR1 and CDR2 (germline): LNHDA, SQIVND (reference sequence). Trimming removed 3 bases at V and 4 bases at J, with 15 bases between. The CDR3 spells CASSMSGASIYGYTF. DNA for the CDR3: TGTGCCAGTAGTATGTCAGGGGCGAGCATCTATGGCTACACCTTC. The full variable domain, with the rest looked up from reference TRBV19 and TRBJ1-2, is DGGITQSPKYLFRKEGQNVTLSCEQNLNHDAMYWYRQDPGQGLRLIYYSQIVNDFQKGDIAEGYSVSREKKESFPLTVTSAQKNPTAFYLCASSMSGASIYGYTFGSGTRLTVV.

The CDR3 sequence is CASRDRASYEQYF. CDR3 DNA sequence: TGCGCCAGCAGGGACAGGGCCTCCTACGAGCAGTACTTC. The chain employs TRBV5-1 and TRBJ2-7; TRBD1 matches at 8 bases. The length of the CDR3 is 13 residues. After removal of 5 bases from V and 0 bases from J, the junction contained 1 base not matched to a gene. The germline V gene encodes CDR1 SGHRS and CDR2 YFSETQ.

The CDR3 region has the DNA TGCGCCAGCAGCTTGGGGACTCCTGAGGCTGAGCAGTTCTTC. Translated, it gives CASSLGTPEAEQFF. The rearrangement joins TRBV5-1 to TRBJ2-1, with D tentatively TRBD2 (5 bases). This CDR3 is 14 amino acids long. The V end lost 0 bases, the J end lost 9 bases, and 13 bases lay between the germline ends. The germline CDR1 and CDR2 sequences are SGHRS and YFSETQ.

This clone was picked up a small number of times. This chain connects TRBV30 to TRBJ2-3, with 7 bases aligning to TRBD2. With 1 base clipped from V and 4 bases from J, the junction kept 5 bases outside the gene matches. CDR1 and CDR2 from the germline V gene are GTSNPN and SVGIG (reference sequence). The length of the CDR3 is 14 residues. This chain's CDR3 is CAWSGRLAPDTQYF. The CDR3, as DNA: TGTGCCTGGAGTGGGCGACTAGCCCCAGATACGCAGTATTTT.

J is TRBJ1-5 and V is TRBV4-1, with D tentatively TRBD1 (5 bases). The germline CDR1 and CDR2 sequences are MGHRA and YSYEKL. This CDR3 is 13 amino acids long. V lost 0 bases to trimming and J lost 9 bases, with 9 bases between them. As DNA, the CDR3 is TGCGCCAGCAGCCAAGATAGGCAGGGGCCCCAGCATTTT. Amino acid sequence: CASSQDRQGPQHF.

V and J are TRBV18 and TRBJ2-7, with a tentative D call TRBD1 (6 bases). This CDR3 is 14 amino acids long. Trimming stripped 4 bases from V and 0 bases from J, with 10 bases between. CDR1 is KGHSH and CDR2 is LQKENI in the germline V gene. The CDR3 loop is CASSLRTDSYEQYV. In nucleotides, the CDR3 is TGTGCCAGCTCACTTCGGACAGACTCCTACGAGCAGTACGTC.

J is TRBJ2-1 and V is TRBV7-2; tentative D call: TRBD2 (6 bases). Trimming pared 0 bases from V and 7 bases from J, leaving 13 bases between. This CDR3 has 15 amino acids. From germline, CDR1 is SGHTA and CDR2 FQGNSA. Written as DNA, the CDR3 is TGTGCCAGCAGCTTAGCGCGGTCAGGGAGGAATGAGCAGTTCTTC. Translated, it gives CASSLARSGRNEQFF. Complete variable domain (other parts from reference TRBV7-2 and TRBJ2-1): GAGVSQSPSNKVTEKGKDVELRCDPISGHTALYWYRQSLGQGLEFLIYFQGNSAPDKSGLPSDRFSAERTGGSVSTLTIQRTQQEDSAVYLCASSLARSGRNEQFFGPGTRLTVL.

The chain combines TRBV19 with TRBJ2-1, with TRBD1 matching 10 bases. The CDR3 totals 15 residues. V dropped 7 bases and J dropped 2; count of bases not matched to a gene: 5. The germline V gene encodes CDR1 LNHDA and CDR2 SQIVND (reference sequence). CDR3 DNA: TGTGCCAGTATTTCCGGGACAGGGGCCTACAATGAGCAGTTCTTC. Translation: CASISGTGAYNEQFF.